A selection of T cell receptor beta chains follows, all from one sample in a study of response to subunit inactivated influenza vaccine. TCRdb processed the RT-PCR reads anew with MiXCR; each CDR3 protein has one entry. The repertoire has roughly 710,000 distinct CDR3 sequences, 12% to 15% of them found once; the top ten carry 6% to 9.5%. Sequenced material: PBMCs from blood, taken approximately 15 days before vaccination. All receptors come from a man in his fifties who received an inactivated influenza vaccine. CDR3s include the opening cysteine and the closing phenylalanine or tryptophan. D genes are given only for firm matches. Clone size appears in some rows only: once, few, many, or a class for an expanded clone.

V: TRBV4-3
J: TRBJ2-7
D: -
size: -
DNA: TGCGCCAGCAGCCAAGAAGGCGATAGTAATGAGCAGTACTTC
CDR3: CASSQEGDSNEQYF

V: TRBV6-1
J: TRBJ1-2
D: TRBD1
size: many
DNA: TGTGCCAGCAGTCCAACCGGACAGGACTATGGCTACACCTTC
CDR3: CASSPTGQDYGYTF

V: TRBV5-1
J: TRBJ2-3
D: TRBD2
size: -
DNA: TGCGCCAGCACCGTACTTAGCGGGGGGGCCCCAGATACGCAGTATTTT
CDR3: CASTVLSGGAPDTQYF

V: TRBV20-1
J: TRBJ2-1
D: TRBD1
size: many
DNA: TGCAGTGCTCCCGACAGGGGGAGACAATTTAACAATGAGCAGTTCTTC
CDR3: CSAPDRGRQFNNEQFF

V: TRBV6-2/TRBV6-3
J: TRBJ2-1
D: TRBD2
size: few
DNA: TGTGCCAGCAGTTGGGAGGGAGGCCCGGACAATGAGCAGTTCTTC
CDR3: CASSWEGGPDNEQFF

V: TRBV20-1
J: TRBJ2-7
D: TRBD1
size: -
DNA: TGCAGTGCTTCCGGGACAGGGGCCTACGAGCAGTACTTC
CDR3: CSASGTGAYEQYF

V: TRBV6-1
J: TRBJ2-5
D: TRBD1
size: -
DNA: TGTGCCAGCAGTGGAAACAGGGGGCGCGGGGAGACCCAGTACTTC
CDR3: CASSGNRGRGETQYF

V: TRBV29-1
J: TRBJ2-3
D: TRBD1
size: -
DNA: TGCAGCGTTGAGATTAACAGGGGAGATACGCAGTATTTT
CDR3: CSVEINRGDTQYF

V: TRBV4-2
J: TRBJ2-3
D: -
size: few
DNA: TGTGCCAGCAGCCAAGATCGCTACCTCGACACAGATACGCAGTATTTT
CDR3: CASSQDRYLDTDTQYF

V: TRBV29-1
J: TRBJ2-1
D: -
size: -
DNA: TGCAGCGTTGAGAGATCGGTTGGGTTTAATGAGCAGTTCTTC
CDR3: CSVERSVGFNEQFF

V: TRBV12-3/TRBV12-4
J: TRBJ1-3
D: -
size: few
DNA: TGTGCCAGCAGCCGTGACGGATATTCTGGAAACACCATATATTTT
CDR3: CASSRDGYSGNTIYF

V: TRBV18
J: TRBJ2-7
D: TRBD1
size: few
DNA: TGTGCCAGCTCACCACCCCGGACAGGGGCCTACGAGCAGTACTTC
CDR3: CASSPPRTGAYEQYF

V: TRBV14
J: TRBJ1-1
D: -
size: -
DNA: TGTGCCAGCAGCGACAGACAGCTTTTCACTGAAGCTTTCTTT
CDR3: CASSDRQLFTEAFF

V: TRBV6-1
J: TRBJ1-2
D: -
size: many
DNA: TGTGCCAGCAGTGAGGGGGCAGGGTCGACTTATGGCTACACCTTC
CDR3: CASSEGAGSTYGYTF

V: TRBV20-1
J: TRBJ1-3
D: -
size: -
DNA: TGCAGTGCTAGTCAACTGTCAGGGGTCTCTGGAAACACCATATATTTT
CDR3: CSASQLSGVSGNTIYF

V: TRBV4-3
J: TRBJ2-1
D: -
size: many
DNA: TGTGCCAGCAGCCAAGATAGGGGGTCCTCCTACAATGAGCAGTTCTTC
CDR3: CASSQDRGSSYNEQFF

V: TRBV5-1
J: TRBJ1-2
D: -
size: few
DNA: TGCGCCAGCAGCTTGGCCCCCGGGTCTATTGGCTACACCTTC
CDR3: CASSLAPGSIGYTF

V: TRBV5-6
J: TRBJ2-1
D: TRBD2
size: -
DNA: TGTGCCAGCAGCTTGTTGGCTAGCGGACCCAATGAGCAGTTCTTC
CDR3: CASSLLASGPNEQFF

V: TRBV6-5
J: TRBJ2-7
D: -
size: few
DNA: TGTGCCAGCAGTTACTCACTCAGGGATTACGAGCAGTACTTC
CDR3: CASSYSLRDYEQYF

V: TRBV5-1
J: TRBJ2-2
D: TRBD1
size: -
DNA: TGCGACAGCAGCTTCGACAGGGGCGGATCCGGGGAGCTGTTTTTT
CDR3: CDSSFDRGGSGELFF

V: TRBV20-1
J: TRBJ2-2
D: -
size: few
DNA: TGCAGTGCTAGTGCCTCTCTGGGGGGCGGCACCGGGGAGCTGTTTTTT
CDR3: CSASASLGGGTGELFF

V: TRBV27
J: TRBJ1-2
D: -
size: -
DNA: TGTGCCAGCAGTCGTTCCCACAGAGGCCCTGCTGGCTACACCTTC
CDR3: CASSRSHRGPAGYTF

V: TRBV15
J: TRBJ1-5
D: TRBD1
size: -
DNA: TGTGCCACCAGCAGAGATCGGGACAGGGGCAATCAGCCCCAGCATTTT
CDR3: CATSRDRDRGNQPQHF

V: TRBV6-2/TRBV6-3
J: TRBJ2-1
D: TRBD2
size: few
DNA: TGTGCCAGCAGTTACCCGACTAGCGGGAGGGTCAATGAGCAGTTCTTC
CDR3: CASSYPTSGRVNEQFF

V: TRBV28
J: TRBJ2-2
D: TRBD1
size: -
DNA: TGTGCCAGCAGTCACCGACAGGGCCCACTGTTTTTT
CDR3: CASSHRQGPLFF

V: TRBV29-1
J: TRBJ1-2
D: TRBD1
size: few
DNA: TGCAGCGTGCGACCCCCGGCAGGGGGCGACTATGGCTACACCTTC
CDR3: CSVRPPAGGDYGYTF

V: TRBV20-1
J: TRBJ2-3
D: -
size: many
DNA: TGCAGTGCTAGAGATCGGTTGGTATCCACAGATACGCAGTATTTT
CDR3: CSARDRLVSTDTQYF

V: TRBV7-9
J: TRBJ2-3
D: -
size: -
DNA: TGTGCCAGCAGCCCAACCGCCAGTTCGATTCTCACAGATACGCAGTATTTT
CDR3: CASSPTASSILTDTQYF

V: TRBV11-1
J: TRBJ2-6
D: -
size: few
DNA: TGTGCCAGCAGCTTTGGAAGTCGGATGCGCTCTGGGGCCAACGTCCTGACTTTC
CDR3: CASSFGSRMRSGANVLTF

V: TRBV29-1
J: TRBJ2-5
D: -
size: few
DNA: TGCAGCGTGAGGGCTTCAGGGAGGGAGACCCAGTACTTC
CDR3: CSVRASGRETQYF

V: TRBV10-3
J: TRBJ1-1
D: -
size: few
DNA: TGTGCCATCAGCGACGGGTTAGGGAGCACTGAAGCTTTCTTT
CDR3: CAISDGLGSTEAFF

V: TRBV5-1
J: TRBJ2-7
D: -
size: few
DNA: TGCGCCAGCAGCGGGGGGCTAATCTACGAGCAGTACTTC
CDR3: CASSGGLIYEQYF

V: TRBV29-1
J: TRBJ2-5
D: TRBD1
size: many
DNA: TGCAGCGCTCAGGTCGGGACAGGGGTAGAGACCCAGTACTTC
CDR3: CSAQVGTGVETQYF

V: TRBV11-1
J: TRBJ2-5
D: TRBD2
size: once
DNA: TGTGCCAGCAGCCGCCCGGGGGGGGAGACCCAGTACTTC
CDR3: CASSRPGGETQYF

V: TRBV7-9
J: TRBJ2-6
D: -
size: few
DNA: TGTGCCAGCAGCTTAGAAGGGGGGGCTGGGGCCAACGTCCTGACTTTC
CDR3: CASSLEGGAGANVLTF

V: TRBV12-3/TRBV12-4
J: TRBJ1-5
D: -
size: many
DNA: TGTGCCAGCACCAGTCAGGATTTTAATCAGCCCCAGCATTTT
CDR3: CASTSQDFNQPQHF

V: TRBV6-5
J: TRBJ2-1
D: -
size: few
DNA: TGTGCCAGCAGTTATCACACTAGGAGCTCCTACAATGAGCAGTTCTTC
CDR3: CASSYHTRSSYNEQFF

V: TRBV29-1
J: TRBJ2-5
D: -
size: few
DNA: TGCAGCGTGTGGGGGTTGCCCCAGTACTTC
CDR3: CSVWGLPQYF

V: TRBV15
J: TRBJ2-3
D: -
size: few
DNA: TGTGCCACCAGCAGAGAAGGCACCGGCACAGATACGCAGTATTTT
CDR3: CATSREGTGTDTQYF

V: TRBV20-1
J: TRBJ1-6
D: TRBD1
size: -
DNA: TGCAGTGCTAAGGACAGGGGTGCTTTTAATTCACCCCTCCACTTT
CDR3: CSAKDRGAFNSPLHF

V: TRBV6-2/TRBV6-3
J: TRBJ1-5
D: -
size: many
DNA: TGTGCCAGCAGTTACTCCCCCGGGACCGGGCCCCAGCATTTT
CDR3: CASSYSPGTGPQHF

V: TRBV12-3/TRBV12-4
J: TRBJ2-5
D: -
size: -
DNA: TGTGCCAGCAGTTTTCTTCATCGGGGCAGGGTCCAAGAGACCCAGTACTTC
CDR3: CASSFLHRGRVQETQYF

V: TRBV11-2
J: TRBJ2-3
D: -
size: -
DNA: TGTGCCAGCAGCTCCTTTCCTCCTACAGCGGGCATCACAGATACGCAGTATTTT
CDR3: CASSSFPPTAGITDTQYF

V: TRBV4-3
J: TRBJ2-5
D: -
size: few
DNA: TGCGCCAGCAGCCCTGGGGCAGGGAGGGAGACCCAGTACTTC
CDR3: CASSPGAGRETQYF

V: TRBV4-3
J: TRBJ2-6
D: -
size: many
DNA: TGCGCCAGCAGCCAAGAGCGGCCCTTTAGCTCTGGGGCCAACGTCCTGACTTTC
CDR3: CASSQERPFSSGANVLTF

V: TRBV30
J: TRBJ1-2
D: -
size: many
DNA: TGTGCCTGGATAGGCTATGGCTACACCTTC
CDR3: CAWIGYGYTF

V: TRBV12-3/TRBV12-4
J: TRBJ2-3
D: -
size: many
DNA: TGTGCCAGCAGACCGGGACGGACTAGCACAGATACGCAGTATTTT
CDR3: CASRPGRTSTDTQYF

V: TRBV20-1
J: TRBJ1-6
D: -
size: -
DNA: TGCAGTGCTAGGGACATACAGAATTCACCCCTCCACTTT
CDR3: CSARDIQNSPLHF

V: TRBV12-3/TRBV12-4
J: TRBJ2-5
D: -
size: many
DNA: TGTGCCAGCAGTTTAGGCCCCATAGAGACCCAGTACTTC
CDR3: CASSLGPIETQYF

V: TRBV7-9
J: TRBJ2-1
D: TRBD2
size: -
DNA: TGTGCCAGCCGTGGGACTAGCGGGAGTAAGAATGAGCAGTTCTTC
CDR3: CASRGTSGSKNEQFF

V: TRBV5-1
J: TRBJ1-4
D: -
size: many
DNA: TGCGCCAGCAGCCCGAGGACAGCAACTAATGAAAAACTGTTTTTT
CDR3: CASSPRTATNEKLFF

V: TRBV19
J: TRBJ2-7
D: TRBD2
size: few
DNA: TGTGCCAGCAGCAGCGGGAAGATCTACGAGCAGTACTTC
CDR3: CASSSGKIYEQYF